The 13 T cell receptor beta chains listed next were all sequenced from one sample in a study of cytomegalovirus exposure and HLA in healthy donors listed by TCRdb under 2017. Library construction relied on the immunoSEQ multiplex PCR assay. A mixture of 60 forward primers for TCR Vbeta segments and 13 reverse primers for TCR Jbeta segments was used in the multiplex PCR. TCRdb mirrors the immuneACCESS table, restricted to in-frame sequences. Some clones are absent from its copies; in checked studies, under half trace to an unresolved V gene, and the reason for the others is unknown. Across this sample there are fewer than 150,000 clones, with 60% to 85% seen only once. The ten largest make up approximately 4% of the sample. Input material: PBMCs. The receptors were gathered from a man aged 18 to 29 in good health and CMV-seronegative.

The CDR3 nucleotides are TGTGCCAGCAGCAACGACCGGGGTAGCATGACAGATACGCAGTATTTT. It yields the protein CASSNDRGSMTDTQYF. This rearrangement joins TRBV5-4 to TRBJ2-3, with D possibly being TRBD2 (5 bases). The CDR3 extends over 16 amino acids. Germline loops: CDR1 SGHNT, CDR2 YYREEE (reference sequence). Between the trimmed V and J ends, which lost 4 bases and 3 bases, there was a span of 18 bases.

The chain recombines TRBV9 with TRBJ2-2; perhaps TRBD1 as D (5 bases). In germline, CDR1 is SGDLS, CDR2 YYNGEE. CDR3 size: 16 residues. Trimming took off 0 bases at V and 0 bases at J, with 9 bases between the two ends. DNA of the CDR3: TGTGCCAGCAGCGTAGCTCCGGACACGAACACCGGGGAGCTGTTTTTT. The encoded protein is CASSVAPDTNTGELFF.

The chain combines TRBV30 with TRBJ1-1, with 8 bases lining up with TRBD1. Unmatched junction bases numbered 8, after V lost 6 bases and J lost 5 bases. Germline assignment: CDR1 GTSNPN and CDR2 SVGIG (reference sequence). The CDR3 totals 13 residues. CDR3 sequence reads: CACCRGRETEAFF. In DNA, the CDR3 is TGTGCCTGCTGCAGGGGGCGCGAGACTGAAGCTTTCTTT.

Comments on this clone: Other DNA sequences within the sample encode an identical CDR3. DNA of the CDR3: TGTGCCAGTAGTAGAACCACAGCGAACACTGAAGCTTTCTTT. This translates into CASSRTTANTEAFF. The chain employs TRBV19 and TRBJ1-1; D not certain. Germline V gene lookup returns CDR1 LNHDA and CDR2 SQIVND (reference sequence). Trimming shortened V by 4 bases and J by 1 base, and 10 bases separated the two germline ends. The CDR3 is 14 residues long.

V usage is TRBV4-2 and J usage is TRBJ2-3; perhaps TRBD2 as D (6 bases). Germline CDR1 and CDR2: LGHNA and YNFKEQ. The CDR3 totals 15 residues. Trimming cost V 0 bases and J 3 bases, with 10 bases left between them. CDR3 residues: CASSQDGGPTDTQYF. CDR3 bases: TGTGCCAGCAGCCAAGATGGAGGGCCAACAGATACGCAGTATTTT.

This clone was seen a single time. This chain links TRBV6-6 with TRBJ1-2; possibly TRBD1 for D (5 bases). The CDR3 sequence is 14 residues long. CDR1 and CDR2 from the germline V gene are MNHNY and SVGAGI (reference sequence). The V and J ends lost 0 bases and 2 bases respectively, with 7 bases between them. This CDR3 reads CASSYSKGNYGYTF. The CDR3 DNA reads TGTGCCAGCAGTTACTCGAAGGGGAACTATGGCTACACCTTC.

The rearrangement links TRBV4-2 to TRBJ2-2; the match to TRBD2 covers 11 bases. The V and J ends lost 2 bases and 6 bases, in that order; junction bases with no gene match: 5. This CDR3 contains 16 residues. Germline assignment: CDR1 LGHNA and CDR2 YNFKEQ. CDR3 nucleotides: TGTGCCAGCAGCCAACCCTTAGCGGGGGGGCCCGGGGAGCTGTTTTTT. Translated: CASSQPLAGGPGELFF.

This chain joins TRBV9 and TRBJ2-3; TRBD2 aligns across 7 bases. The germline CDR1 and CDR2 sequences are SGDLS and YYNGEE. V gave up 1 base and J gave up 1 base; unmatched junction bases: 3. This CDR3 has 15 residues. CDR3 bases: TGTGCCAGCAGCGTAAGGCTAGCGGGCACAGATACGCAGTATTTT. It specifies CASSVRLAGTDTQYF.

This clone showed up just a few times. The gene calls are TRBV20-1 and TRBJ1-1; the D is unclear. CDR3 size: 11 residues. Germline values: CDR1 DFQATT, CDR2 SNEGSKA (reference sequence). V lost 7 bases to trimming and J lost 0 bases, with 6 bases between them. CDR3 DNA sequence: TGCAGTGTAGAGGTGAACACTGAAGCTTTCTTT. It yields the protein CSVEVNTEAFF.

The chain is built from TRBV19 and TRBJ1-2; D gene ambiguous. The CDR3 has 15 amino acids. Germline V gives CDR1 LNHDA, CDR2 SQIVND (reference sequence). Trimming cost V 5 bases and J 6 bases, with 19 bases left between them. In nucleotides, the CDR3 is TGTGCCAGTAGTCAGGCGCAAAAGAAGGTACATGGCTACACCTTC. Protein: CASSQAQKKVHGYTF.

This chain uses TRBV29-1 with TRBJ2-2; 7 bases agree with TRBD1. The CDR3 spans 14 residues. Germline CDR1 is SQVTM and CDR2 is ANQGSEA. The V gene end was trimmed by 5 bases and the J gene end by 4 bases; junction bases not matched to a gene: 7. The CDR3 region is CSVSRDSSTGELFF. Written as DNA, the CDR3 is TGCAGCGTTTCCCGGGACAGTAGCACCGGGGAGCTGTTTTTT.

A few counts support this clone. V gene TRBV9 combines with J gene TRBJ2-7; perhaps TRBD1 as D (5 bases). This CDR3 spans 17 amino acids. Trimming shortened V by 0 bases and J by 3 bases, and 19 bases separated the two germline ends. Germline lookup yields CDR1 SGDLS and CDR2 YYNGEE. In DNA form, the CDR3 reads TGTGCCAGCAGCGTAGAGTCTCGGACACACCCCTTCTACGAGCAGTACTTC. Protein sequence: CASSVESRTHPFYEQYF.

The CDR3 here is CASSPSGWLAVDNEQFF. The CDR3, as DNA: TGTGCCAGCAGTCCCTCCGGGTGGCTAGCGGTAGACAATGAGCAGTTCTTC. V is TRBV25-1 and J is TRBJ2-1; 7 positions match TRBD2. The CDR3 length is 17 residues. In germline, CDR1 is MGHDK, CDR2 SYGVNS. V shed 5 bases and J 5 bases; nucleotides not matched to a gene: 15.